This TCR beta chain stems from a study of blood T cell repertoires in COVID-19. V lost 4 bases to trimming and J lost 5 bases; unmatched junction nucleotides: 7. Per germline, CDR1 SEHNR and CDR2 FQNEAQ (reference sequence). This CDR3 has 15 amino acids. In the original workflow: The authors estimated nucleated cell counts from reference gene primer amplification. Measured with immunoSEQ multiplex PCR; TCRdb has only the in-frame clones, and not every one. That table furnishes V, J and clone size, whereas the DNA furnished D and trimming. The sample contains 200,000 to 300,000 clones, just under 85% of which appear only once.

The J gene is TRBJ1-4, the V gene TRBV7-9; TRBD1 matches 7 bases. What was sequenced was peripheral blood. The source of this sequence is an older woman with active or convalescent COVID-19. The CDR3 region has the DNA TGTGCCAGCAGCTCCAACCCAGGGGGGAATGAAAAACTGTTTTTT. Translated: CASSSNPGGNEKLFF.